Included here is one T cell receptor beta chain sequence, with context. Its antigen is not identified. Germline V gene data show CDR1 as WSHSY and CDR2 as SAAADI. The CDR3 loop spans 12 amino acids. The sample comes from a study of monozygotic twins with inflammatory bowel disease. Study-wide findings and caveats: Separate T cell subtypes could not be resolved from one another.

Staff drew a roughly 2.6 ml blood sample from each donor. TCRdb reworked the 5' RACE reads into one entry per CDR3 protein, no DNA. The table lists 440,000 or so distinct CDR3 sequences, with 2% to 3% in the top ten. The specimen was blood. This sequence originates from a human donor with ulcerative colitis or Crohn's disease, or a healthy co-twin of an affected twin (not recorded which). The V gene is TRBV10-2, the J gene TRBJ1-1. The CDR3: CASRGMNTEAFF.